The T cell receptor (beta chain) described here comes from a study of OX40 agonist ivuxolimab in advanced cancers. Overall study: Two patients with cutaneous melanoma and one with hepatocellular carcinoma, three in total, showed partial responses. Notes on the study in general: Blood T cells, both CD4+ and CD8+, expanded clonally by week 6 at 0.1 to 3.0 mg/kg. Antigen specificity of clonally expanded peripheral T cells was not established.

V was clipped by 7 bases and J by 0 bases, with 13 bases between them. The CDR3 length is 14 residues. Germline lookup yields CDR1 MDHEN and CDR2 SYDVKM. It was autoimmune disease history or systemic immunosuppression that excluded patients. Some clones are missing from TCRdb's copy, which holds only in-frame ones; the method was immunoSEQ multiplex PCR. The data hold about 95,000 clones, with around 85% observed a single time. As to this clone: Its cognate antigen is unknown.

This TCR derives from an adult with an advanced solid tumor such as melanoma, head and neck, liver or kidney cancer. The V call is TRBV28, the J call TRBJ2-7, with D possibly being TRBD1 (6 bases). The source material was CD4+ or CD8+ T cells sorted from blood, sampled in a trial of the OX40 agonist ivuxolimab. In DNA form, the CDR3 reads TGTGCCAGCAACCCCCCGGGACACTCCTACGAGCAGTACTTC. It yields the protein CASNPPGHSYEQYF.